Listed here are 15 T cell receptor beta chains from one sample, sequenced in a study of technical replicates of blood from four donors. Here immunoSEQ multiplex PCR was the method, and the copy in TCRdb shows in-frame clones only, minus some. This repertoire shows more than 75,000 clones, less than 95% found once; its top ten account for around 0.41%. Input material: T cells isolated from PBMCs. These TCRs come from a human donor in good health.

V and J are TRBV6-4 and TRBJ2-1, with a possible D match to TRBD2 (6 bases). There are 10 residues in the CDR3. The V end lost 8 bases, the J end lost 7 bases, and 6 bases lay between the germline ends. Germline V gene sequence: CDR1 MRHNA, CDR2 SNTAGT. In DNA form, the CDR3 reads TGTGCCAGCGGGGGGAATGAGCAGTTCTTC. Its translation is CASGGNEQFF.

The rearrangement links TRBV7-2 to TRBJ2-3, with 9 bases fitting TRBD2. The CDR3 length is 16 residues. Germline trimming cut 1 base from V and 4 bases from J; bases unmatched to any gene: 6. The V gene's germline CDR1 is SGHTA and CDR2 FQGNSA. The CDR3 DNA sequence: TGTGCCAGCAGCTTAGGACTAGCGGAAGGGGCAGATACGCAGTATTTT. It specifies CASSLGLAEGADTQYF.

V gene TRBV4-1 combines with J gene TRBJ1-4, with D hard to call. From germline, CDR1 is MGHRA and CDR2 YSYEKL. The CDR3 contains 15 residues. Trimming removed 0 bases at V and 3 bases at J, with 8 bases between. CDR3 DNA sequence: TGCGCCAGCAGCCAAGACGAGGGCGCTAATGAAAAACTGTTTTTT. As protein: CASSQDEGANEKLFF.

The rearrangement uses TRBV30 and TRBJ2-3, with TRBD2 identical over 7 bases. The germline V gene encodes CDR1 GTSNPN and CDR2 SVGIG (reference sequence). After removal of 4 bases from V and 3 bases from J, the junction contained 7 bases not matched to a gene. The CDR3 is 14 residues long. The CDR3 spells CAWKLAKSTDTQYF. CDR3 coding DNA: TGTGCCTGGAAACTAGCGAAAAGTACAGATACGCAGTATTTT.

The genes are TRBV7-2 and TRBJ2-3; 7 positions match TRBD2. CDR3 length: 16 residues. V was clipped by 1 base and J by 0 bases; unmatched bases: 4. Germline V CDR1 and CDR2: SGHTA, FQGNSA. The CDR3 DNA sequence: TGTGCCAGCAGCTTAGGTCTAGCGGTTAGCACAGATACGCAGTATTTT. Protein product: CASSLGLAVSTDTQYF. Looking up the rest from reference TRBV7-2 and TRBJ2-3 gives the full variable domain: GAGVSQSPSNKVTEKGKDVELRCDPISGHTALYWYRQSLGQGLEFLIYFQGNSAPDKSGLPSDRFSAERTGGSVSTLTIQRTQQEDSAVYLCASSLGLAVSTDTQYFGPGTRLTVL.

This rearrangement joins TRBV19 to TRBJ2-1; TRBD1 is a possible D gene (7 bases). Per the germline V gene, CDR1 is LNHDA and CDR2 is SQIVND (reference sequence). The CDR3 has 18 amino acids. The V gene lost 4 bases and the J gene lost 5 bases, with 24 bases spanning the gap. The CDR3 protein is CASSKPGLFAGGNNEQFF. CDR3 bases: TGTGCCAGTAGTAAACCGGGACTCTTCGCAGGGGGTAACAATGAGCAGTTCTTC. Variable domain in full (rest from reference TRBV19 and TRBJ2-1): DGGITQSPKYLFRKEGQNVTLSCEQNLNHDAMYWYRQDPGQGLRLIYYSQIVNDFQKGDIAEGYSVSREKKESFPLTVTSAQKNPTAFYLCASSKPGLFAGGNNEQFFGPGTRLTVL.

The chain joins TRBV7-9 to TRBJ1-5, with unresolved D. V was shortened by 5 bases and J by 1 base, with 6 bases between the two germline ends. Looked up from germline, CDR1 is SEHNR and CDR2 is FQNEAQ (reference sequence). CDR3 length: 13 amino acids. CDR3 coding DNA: TGTGCCAGCAGCCACGGGAGCAATCAGCCCCAGCATTTT. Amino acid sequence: CASSHGSNQPQHF.

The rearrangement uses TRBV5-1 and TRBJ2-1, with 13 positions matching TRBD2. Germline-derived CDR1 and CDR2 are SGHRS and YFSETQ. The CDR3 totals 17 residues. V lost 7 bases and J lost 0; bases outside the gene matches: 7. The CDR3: CASGTSGTTNSYNEQFF. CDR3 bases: TGCGCCAGCGGGACTAGCGGGACTACGAACTCCTACAATGAGCAGTTCTTC.

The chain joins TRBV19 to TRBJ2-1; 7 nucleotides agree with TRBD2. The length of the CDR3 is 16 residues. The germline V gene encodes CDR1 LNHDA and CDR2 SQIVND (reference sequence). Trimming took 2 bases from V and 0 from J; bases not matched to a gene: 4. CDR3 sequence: CASSIYGGSSYNEQFF. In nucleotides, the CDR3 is TGTGCCAGTAGTATATACGGGGGGAGCTCCTACAATGAGCAGTTCTTC.

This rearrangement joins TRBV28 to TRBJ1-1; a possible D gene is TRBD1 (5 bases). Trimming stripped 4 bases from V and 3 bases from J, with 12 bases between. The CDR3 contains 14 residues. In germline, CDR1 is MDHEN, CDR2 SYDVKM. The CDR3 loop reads CASSWGTRDTEAFF. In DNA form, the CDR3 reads TGTGCCAGCAGTTGGGGCACGAGAGACACTGAAGCTTTCTTT.

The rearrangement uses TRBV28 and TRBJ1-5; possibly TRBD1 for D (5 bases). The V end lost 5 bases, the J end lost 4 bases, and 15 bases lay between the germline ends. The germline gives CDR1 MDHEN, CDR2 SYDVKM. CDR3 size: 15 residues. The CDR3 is CASSRPGLLNQPQHF. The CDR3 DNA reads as TGTGCCAGCAGTCGACCGGGACTGCTAAATCAGCCCCAGCATTTT. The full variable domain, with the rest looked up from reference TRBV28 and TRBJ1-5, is DVKVTQSSRYLVKRTGEKVFLECVQDMDHENMFWYRQDPGLGLRLIYFSYDVKMKEKGDIPEGYSVSREKKERFSLILESASTNQTSMYLCASSRPGLLNQPQHFGDGTRLSIL.

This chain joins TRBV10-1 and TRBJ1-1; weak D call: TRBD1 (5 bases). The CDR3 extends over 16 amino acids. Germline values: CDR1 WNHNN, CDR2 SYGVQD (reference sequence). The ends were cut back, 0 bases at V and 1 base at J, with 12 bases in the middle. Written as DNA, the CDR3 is TGCGCCAGCAGTGAGTCGAGGGGAGGACCGAACACTGAAGCTTTCTTT. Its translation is CASSESRGGPNTEAFF.

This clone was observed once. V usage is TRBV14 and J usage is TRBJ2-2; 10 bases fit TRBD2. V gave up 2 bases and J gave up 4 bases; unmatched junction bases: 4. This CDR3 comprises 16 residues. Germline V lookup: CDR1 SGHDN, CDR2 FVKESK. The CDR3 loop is CASSQNLAGVTGELFF. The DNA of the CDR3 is TGTGCCAGCAGCCAAAACCTAGCGGGAGTCACCGGGGAGCTGTTTTTT.

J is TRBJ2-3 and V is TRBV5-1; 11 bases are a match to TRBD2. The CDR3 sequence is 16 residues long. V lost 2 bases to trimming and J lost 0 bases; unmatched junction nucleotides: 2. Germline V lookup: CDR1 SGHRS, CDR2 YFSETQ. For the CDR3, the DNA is TGCGCCAGCAGCTTACGACTAGCGGGGAGCACAGATACGCAGTATTTT. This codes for CASSLRLAGSTDTQYF.

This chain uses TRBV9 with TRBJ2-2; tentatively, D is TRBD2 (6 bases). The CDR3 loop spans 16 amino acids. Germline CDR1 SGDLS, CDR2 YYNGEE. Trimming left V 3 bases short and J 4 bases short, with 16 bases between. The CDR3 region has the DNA TGTGCCAGCAGCGGGACTCTGGGAGGCTTCACCGGGGAGCTGTTTTTT. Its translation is CASSGTLGGFTGELFF.